Below are 10 T cell receptor beta chains sequenced from a single sample in a study of T cell repertoires in cytomegalovirus infection. TCRdb independently ran MiXCR on the reads; one entry per CDR3 protein. The data contain 150,000 to 200,000 distinct CDR3 sequences, roughly 9% of them singletons. The sequenced sample consisted of PBMCs. The source of these receptors is a human donor in good health (CMV status not recorded). Some clones in this sample may be carry-over from other donors' samples.

In its sample, this clonotype was seen many times. This chain links TRBV10-3 with TRBJ1-6, with D maybe TRBD1 (5 bases). Per germline, CDR1 ENHRY and CDR2 SYGVKD. The V gene lost 3 bases and the J gene lost 13 bases, with 16 bases spanning the gap. This CDR3 is built from 14 residues. The CDR3 region has the DNA TGTGCCATCAGTGAAGCGTCCGGACAACCGCCCCTCCACTTT. Translating gives CAISEASGQPPLHF.

This clonotype was recorded many times. This chain joins TRBV7-8 and TRBJ1-5, with 10 nucleotides matching TRBD1. This CDR3 region has 19 residues. Trimming removed 1 base from V and 1 base from J; junction bases left unmatched: 10. Looked up from germline, CDR1 is SGHVS and CDR2 is FQNEAQ. CDR3 DNA sequence: TGTGCCAGCAGCTTAGGCAGGGACAGGGGCCGGAGGAGCAATCAGCCCCAGCATTTT. It codes for CASSLGRDRGRRSNQPQHF.

This clonotype was counted ten times or more. The genes are TRBV4-2 and TRBJ2-7; D is unresolved. In germline, CDR1 is LGHNA, CDR2 YNFKEQ. With 1 base removed from V and 6 bases from J, the gap between germline ends came to 7 bases. This CDR3 is 12 amino acids long. Here the CDR3 reads CASSQGVAEQYF. Here the CDR3 DNA reads TGTGCCAGCAGCCAAGGCGTCGCCGAGCAGTACTTC.

In this sample, this clonotype turned up many times. The chain employs TRBV5-1 and TRBJ2-3; 10 positions match TRBD2. Per the germline V gene, CDR1 is SGHRS and CDR2 is YFSETQ. J was trimmed by 3 bases and V by 3 bases; bases with no gene match: 25. This CDR3 comprises 22 residues. This CDR3 is CASSSGQPVRLAGVKGTDTQYF. As DNA, the CDR3 is TGCGCCAGCAGCTCCGGACAGCCGGTTAGGCTAGCGGGAGTAAAGGGGACAGATACGCAGTATTTT. Full variable domain (remainder filled in from reference TRBV5-1 and TRBJ2-3): KAGVTQTPRYLIKTRGQQVTLSCSPISGHRSVSWYQQTPGQGLQFLFEYFSETQRNKGNFPGRFSGRQFSNSRSEMNVSTLELGDSALYLCASSSGQPVRLAGVKGTDTQYFGPGTRLTVL.

Ten or more counts support this clonotype. The chain recombines TRBV7-2 with TRBJ1-2; D possibly corresponds to TRBD1 (6 bases). The germline V and J ends were trimmed by 0 bases and 6 bases, with 14 bases remaining between them. The CDR3 length is 15 residues. Germline loops: CDR1 SGHTA, CDR2 FQGNSA. The CDR3 is CASSLALPGADGYTF. The DNA of the CDR3 is TGTGCCAGCAGCTTAGCGCTACCAGGGGCCGATGGCTACACCTTC.

The chain has TRBV20-1 and TRBJ2-1; TRBD2 matches at 8 bases. V was pared by 3 bases and J by 0 bases, with 4 bases of the junction left unmatched. CDR1 is DFQATT and CDR2 is SNEGSKA in the germline V gene (reference sequence). The CDR3 is made up of 15 amino acids. The CDR3: CSARRLASSYNEQFF. The CDR3 DNA reads TGCAGTGCTAGGCGACTAGCGAGCTCCTACAATGAGCAGTTCTTC.

V gene TRBV11-2 combines with J gene TRBJ2-2; TRBD1 might be the D (6 bases). The CDR3 length is 16 residues. V was trimmed by 7 bases and J by 4 bases, leaving 19 bases between them. CDR1 is SGHAT, CDR2 FQNNGV, per germline. In nucleotides, the CDR3 is TGTGCCAGCATCAGGGGTTTGGCGAGTCCCACCGGGGAGCTGTTTTTT. Amino acid sequence: CASIRGLASPTGELFF.

This clonotype showed up many times. The chain carries TRBV12-3 or TRBV12-4 and TRBJ2-7, with a tentative D call TRBD1 (5 bases). V lost 6 bases and J lost 3, with 12 bases in between. The CDR3 extends over 13 amino acids. The CDR3 loop is CASRYMDNYEQYF. CDR3 nucleotide sequence: TGTGCCAGCAGATATATGGACAACTACGAGCAGTACTTC.

This clonotype was counted ten times or more. This sequence joins TRBV7-7 and TRBJ2-2; D call uncertain. CDR1 and CDR2 from the germline V gene are SSHAT and FNYEAQ (reference sequence). This CDR3 region has 14 residues. The germline V and J ends were trimmed by 1 base and 1 base, with 4 bases remaining between them. The CDR3 sequence is CASSLDQNTGELFF. CDR3 DNA: TGTGCCAGCAGCTTAGACCAGAACACCGGGGAGCTGTTTTTT.

V and J are TRBV6-2 or TRBV6-3 and TRBJ1-5, with unresolved D. There are 15 residues in the CDR3. Germline V CDR1 and CDR2: MNHEY, SVGEGT. Trimming pared 4 bases from V and 2 bases from J, leaving 12 bases between. Here the CDR3 reads CASSSRYSGNQPQHF. CDR3 nucleotide sequence: TGTGCCAGCAGTTCACGGTACAGTGGCAATCAGCCCCAGCATTTT.